Listed here are 5 T cell receptor beta chains from one sample, sequenced in a study of monozygotic twins with inflammatory bowel disease. Following a re-call of the 5' RACE reads, TCRdb has one entry per CDR3 protein and lacks DNA. The sample is made up of just under 45,000 distinct CDR3 sequences, and the top ten hold roughly 4.8% of it. Sequencing was carried out using blood. These receptors originate from a human donor with ulcerative colitis or Crohn's disease, or a healthy co-twin of an affected twin (not recorded which).

This clonotype registers large by frequency. V gene TRBV2 combines with J gene TRBJ2-1; TCRdb's D call, TRBD1, is unchecked because there is no DNA. This CDR3 contains 18 residues. Germline-derived CDR1 and CDR2 are SNHLY and FYNNEI. The CDR3 here is CASSAGRRGIPQGNEQFF.

The chain couples TRBV10-3 to TRBJ1-1; checking the TCRdb D call of TRBD1 is not possible without DNA. The CDR3 has 14 residues. From germline, CDR1 is ENHRY and CDR2 SYGVKD. The CDR3 here is CAISLDRANTEAFF.

The CDR3 loop is CASSQQGPTGELFF. J is TRBJ2-2 and V is TRBV7-3; as DNA is missing, the TRBD1 call by TCRdb cannot be tested. This CDR3 region has 14 residues. Germline CDR1 and CDR2: SGHTA and FQGTGA.

The rearrangement uses TRBV27 and TRBJ2-3; TCRdb designates TRBD2, a call that cannot be tested without DNA. This CDR3 contains 16 residues. Looked up from germline, CDR1 is MNHEY and CDR2 is SMNVEV (reference sequence). CDR3 sequence: CASTSGGRWSTDTQYF.

In terms of frequency, this clonotype is medium-sized (0.01 to 0.1%). The chain combines TRBV20-1 with TRBJ2-7; TCRdb picks TRBD1, but there is no DNA to check that call. The length of the CDR3 is 15 residues. Germline V gene sequence: CDR1 DFQATT, CDR2 SNEGSKA (reference sequence). The CDR3 spells CSAPSRDRPTYEQYF.